Below, one T cell receptor (beta chain) is given with its context. Its target is not known. The treatment here: oral pan-JAK inhibitor, 5-10 mg twice daily. The study team obtained lesional scalp punch biopsies and peripheral blood from alopecia areata patients. The data were taken from a study of CD8+ T cells in alopecia areata. Study-level information: Tofacitinib lasted 6 to 18 months, then 6 months off drug. General study findings and limits: On tofacitinib, scalp and blood still held many of the expanded lesional clones.

RNA, once extracted, was reverse transcribed into cDNA for use as the sequencing template. Produced via immunoSEQ multiplex PCR; TCRdb's table is partial and in-frame only. The sample carries fewer than 250,000 clones, roughly 60% recorded once. Germline assignment: CDR1 SGHAT and CDR2 FQNNGV. The CDR3 covers 14 residues. V was shortened by 2 bases and J by 6 bases, with 13 bases between the two germline ends. This TCR was sampled from a human donor with alopecia areata. The sample consisted of CD4+ T cells sorted from blood, taken at week 24, from a patient treated with tofacitinib. This sequence joins TRBV11-2 and TRBJ1-1; D is perhaps TRBD1 (5 bases). The CDR3 protein is CASSLSPGRAEAFF. The CDR3 DNA follows: TGTGCCAGCAGCTTATCCCCCGGCAGGGCTGAAGCTTTCTTT.